This passage covers 26 T cell receptor beta chains from one sample sequenced in a study of T cell changes during pregnancy in multiple sclerosis. The data were produced by immunoSEQ multiplex PCR, yet TCRdb's version contains in-frame clones alone and is incomplete. The sample consists of roughly 100,000 clones, roughly nine tenths of them appearing once. Specimen: peripheral blood, collected before pregnancy. Receptors originate from a female donor with multiple sclerosis, enrolled in a pregnancy study.

The V gene is TRBV18, the J gene TRBJ2-1; the match to TRBD2 covers 10 bases. This CDR3 comprises 15 residues. V lost 5 bases, J lost 7 bases, and 8 bases stayed unmatched. Germline CDR1 KGHSH, CDR2 LQKENI. CDR3: CASSSLLAGMNEQFF. The CDR3 DNA follows: TGTGCCAGCTCATCTTTACTAGCGGGAATGAATGAGCAGTTCTTC.

The J gene is TRBJ2-4, the V gene TRBV5-1; 8 bases map to TRBD1. The CDR3 has 17 residues. With V trimmed by 1 base and J by 0 bases, 6 bases remained unmatched. Germline V gives CDR1 SGHRS, CDR2 YFSETQ. The CDR3 coding sequence is TGCGCCAGCAGCTTGACCGGACAGGGTCTAGCCAAAAACATTCAGTACTTC. Its protein is CASSLTGQGLAKNIQYF.

The V gene is TRBV19, the J gene TRBJ2-5, with TRBD2 as a possible D gene (5 bases). The CDR3 loop spans 15 amino acids. Trimming took off 6 bases at V and 2 bases at J, with 16 bases between the two ends. Per the germline V gene, CDR1 is LNHDA and CDR2 is SQIVND (reference sequence). The CDR3 sequence is CASRSFYGEQETQYF. The DNA for the CDR3 is TGTGCCAGTAGGTCATTCTACGGGGAGCAAGAGACCCAGTACTTC.

The chain has TRBV6-1 and TRBJ1-5, with TRBD1 identical over 7 bases. The J segment lost 2 bases and the V segment lost 6 bases, leaving 4 bases of the junction unmatched. The CDR3 loop spans 14 amino acids. Germline assignment: CDR1 MNHNS and CDR2 SASEGT. For the CDR3, the DNA is TGTGCCAGCAGGATCGACAGGGGCAATCAGCCCCAGCATTTT. Its translation is CASRIDRGNQPQHF.

The DNA of the CDR3 is TGTGCCAGCAGCGCGGGACAGGTGGTGGACGAGCAGTACTTC. This sequence encodes CASSAGQVVDEQYF. The genes are TRBV9 and TRBJ2-7; 8 bases are shared with TRBD1. Trimming cost V 3 bases and J 5 bases; bases outside gene matches: 7. The CDR3 extends over 14 amino acids. Germline V CDR1 and CDR2: SGDLS, YYNGEE.

This chain uses TRBV1 with TRBJ2-3; the tabulated D call, TRBD2, remains unverified against the DNA. TRBV1 has pseudogene status. This CDR3 spans 16 amino acids. The CDR3 DNA reads as TGCACCAGCAGCCAAGACGCGGGGGGCCGCACAGATACGCAGTATTTT. Translated, it gives CTSSQDAGGRTDTQYF.

This sequence joins TRBV5-1 and TRBJ1-2; D perhaps matches TRBD1 (6 bases). CDR1 SGHRS and CDR2 YFSETQ come from the germline V gene. This CDR3 region has 14 residues. V lost 4 bases and J lost 1, with 11 bases in between. CDR3 sequence (DNA): TGCGCCAGCAGCCCCCTGGACAGTAACTATGGCTACACCTTC. Amino acid sequence: CASSPLDSNYGYTF.

This sequence joins TRBV10-1 and TRBJ1-2, with 8 positions matching TRBD1. Trimming cost V 9 bases and J 6 bases; bases outside gene matches: 9. Germline CDR1 and CDR2: WNHNN and SYGVQD (reference sequence). The CDR3 runs to 13 residues. In DNA, the CDR3 is TGCGCCAGGACGGACAGGGCATGTCATGGCTACACCTTC. Translated, it gives CARTDRACHGYTF.

V gene TRBV7-9 combines with J gene TRBJ2-1; 14 nucleotides agree with TRBD2. Unmatched junction bases numbered 4, after V lost 4 bases and J lost 8 bases. CDR1 is SEHNR, CDR2 FQNEAQ, per germline (reference sequence). The CDR3 totals 15 residues. CDR3 amino acids: CASSSGTSGSYEQFF. CDR3 DNA sequence: TGTGCCAGCAGCTCCGGGACTAGCGGGAGCTATGAGCAGTTCTTC.

The chain couples TRBV29-1 to TRBJ1-1; 8 positions agree with TRBD1. The CDR3 is 14 residues long. Germline CDR1 is SQVTM and CDR2 is ANQGSEA. V was clipped by 4 bases and J by 2 bases; unmatched bases: 6. In nucleotides, the CDR3 is TGCAGCGTTGGCCTGACAGGGGCAAACACTGAAGCTTTCTTT. This gives the protein CSVGLTGANTEAFF.

This clone appeared a few times. This rearrangement joins TRBV19 to TRBJ1-5; TRBD1 might be the D (5 bases). CDR1 is LNHDA and CDR2 is SQIVND in the germline V gene (reference sequence). Trimming stripped 5 bases from V and 7 bases from J, with 12 bases between. The CDR3 has 13 residues. The CDR3 reads CASSPRVAQPQHF. The CDR3 bases are TGTGCCAGTAGTCCCAGGGTCGCGCAGCCCCAGCATTTT.

The chain couples TRBV12-5 to TRBJ2-1, with a possible D match to TRBD2 (6 bases). This CDR3 has 14 amino acids. With 5 bases removed from V and 9 bases from J, the gap between germline ends came to 17 bases. In germline, CDR1 is LGHNT, CDR2 FRNRAP. This CDR3 reads CASGDDGTLAEQFF. Here the CDR3 DNA reads TGTGCTAGTGGTGATGATGGGACTCTGGCTGAGCAGTTCTTC.

This chain joins TRBV5-4 and TRBJ2-2, with TRBD1 matching over 8 bases. Germline CDR1 is SGHNT and CDR2 is YYREEE (reference sequence). V dropped 2 bases and J dropped 5; count of bases not matched to a gene: 8. The CDR3 totals 16 residues. CDR3 nucleotide sequence: TGTGCCAGCAGCTTATCAGGGGGCTTAGTGACCGGGGAGCTGTTTTTT. This codes for CASSLSGGLVTGELFF.

The chain recombines TRBV14 with TRBJ1-1; D might be TRBD1 (5 bases). The CDR3 loop spans 13 amino acids. Trimming left V 4 bases short and J 5 bases short, with 11 bases between. Germline values: CDR1 SGHDN, CDR2 FVKESK. CDR3 bases: TGTGCCAGCAGCCCGGGGGGGTTGACTGAAGCTTTCTTT. It specifies CASSPGGLTEAFF.

This clone is a singleton in its sample. The J gene is TRBJ2-7, the V gene TRBV5-1; TRBD2 matches 8 bases. The junction had 3 bases not matched to a gene; V was cut back by 1 base and J by 0 bases. The germline CDR1 and CDR2 sequences are SGHRS and YFSETQ. CDR3 length: 15 residues. The CDR3 region has the DNA TGCGCCAGCAGCTTGATGCGGGGGGACTCCTACGAGCAGTACTTC. Translating gives CASSLMRGDSYEQYF. The whole variable domain, remainder taken from reference TRBV5-1 and TRBJ2-7, is KAGVTQTPRYLIKTRGQQVTLSCSPISGHRSVSWYQQTPGQGLQFLFEYFSETQRNKGNFPGRFSGRQFSNSRSEMNVSTLELGDSALYLCASSLMRGDSYEQYFGPGTRLTVT.

The genes are TRBV28 and TRBJ1-5, with a weak D call TRBD1 (5 bases). Germline CDR1 is MDHEN and CDR2 is SYDVKM. CDR3 length: 15 amino acids. The V end was cut by 1 base, the J end by 3 bases, with 10 bases between. CDR3 sequence reads: CASSLFQGTNQPQHF. CDR3 bases: TGTGCCAGCAGTTTATTCCAGGGAACCAATCAGCCCCAGCATTTT.

The sample holds one count of this clone. This chain connects TRBV19 to TRBJ2-1; a weak D match, TRBD2 (5 bases). The germline gives CDR1 LNHDA, CDR2 SQIVND (reference sequence). The CDR3 extends over 14 amino acids. V shed 5 bases and J shed 0 bases, with 8 bases lying between them. In DNA form, the CDR3 reads TGTGCCAGTAGTGGAGGTGGCTCCTACAATGAGCAGTTCTTC. It yields the protein CASSGGGSYNEQFF.

V usage is TRBV29-1 and J usage is TRBJ2-7; D perhaps matches TRBD1 (5 bases). The ends were cut back, 2 bases at V and 6 bases at J, with 20 bases in the middle. Germline values: CDR1 SQVTM, CDR2 ANQGSEA. The CDR3 sequence is 15 residues long. The CDR3 reads CSVEFEAGPHTEQYF. The DNA for the CDR3 is TGCAGCGTTGAATTTGAGGCAGGGCCCCATACCGAGCAGTACTTC.

CDR3 loop: CASSPDNTAGSQYF. CDR3 DNA sequence: TGTGCCAGCAGCCCAGATAACACGGCGGGAAGCCAGTACTTC. The chain recombines TRBV7-2 with TRBJ2-5; D possibly corresponds to TRBD2 (6 bases). V dropped 5 bases and J dropped 10 bases, with 20 bases sitting between them. The CDR3 loop spans 14 amino acids. CDR1 SGHTA and CDR2 FQGNSA come from the germline V gene.

The chain has TRBV7-3 and TRBJ2-1; D remains ambiguous. V gave up 2 bases and J gave up 8 bases, with 7 bases separating them. The CDR3 has 12 residues. CDR1 is SGHTA, CDR2 FQGTGA, per germline. The CDR3 DNA reads as TGTGCCAGCAGCTTATACGGTCATGAGCAGTTCTTC. This translates into CASSLYGHEQFF.

This clone was seen once. The V gene is TRBV9, the J gene TRBJ1-2; D unresolved. This CDR3 comprises 13 residues. From germline, CDR1 is SGDLS and CDR2 YYNGEE. Trimming cost V 3 bases and J 1 base, with 7 bases left between them. The CDR3 nucleotides read TGTGCCAGCAGCGCGGACTTTAACTATGGCTACACCTTC. Residues: CASSADFNYGYTF.

J is TRBJ1-2 and V is TRBV29-1; tentatively, D is TRBD1 (6 bases). CDR1 is SQVTM, CDR2 ANQGSEA, per germline. This CDR3 region has 12 residues. With 7 bases removed from V and 4 bases from J, the gap between germline ends came to 13 bases. DNA of the CDR3: TGCAGCGCTGGACAGCCGCTCTATGGCTACACCTTC. Translating gives CSAGQPLYGYTF.

J is TRBJ2-7 and V is TRBV7-2; D may be TRBD1 (5 bases). The CDR3 consists of 14 residues. CDR1 and CDR2 (germline): SGHTA, FQGNSA. V gave up 1 base and J gave up 5 bases, with 12 bases separating them. The CDR3 sequence: CASSLGSTVNEQYF. The CDR3 region has the DNA TGTGCCAGCAGCTTAGGTTCGACAGTTAACGAGCAGTACTTC.

The CDR3 bases are TGTGCCAGCAGCCACGGACTAGCGGGTTCTAGCACAGATACGCAGTATTTT. Amino acid sequence: CASSHGLAGSSTDTQYF. This sequence joins TRBV7-3 and TRBJ2-3, with 11 bases that match TRBD2. Germline V lookup: CDR1 SGHTA, CDR2 FQGTGA. The CDR3 totals 17 residues. The trim removed 5 bases at V and 0 bases at J, leaving 7 bases unmatched.

This clone was counted a single time. This chain connects TRBV2 to TRBJ1-5, with TRBD1 as a possible D gene (5 bases). The length of the CDR3 is 13 residues. Germline lookup yields CDR1 SNHLY and CDR2 FYNNEI. Trimming pared 4 bases from V and 9 bases from J, leaving 13 bases between. The CDR3 is CASSGQSQGPQHF. The CDR3 region has the DNA TGTGCCAGCAGTGGACAGTCTCAGGGGCCCCAGCATTTT.

The J gene is TRBJ2-2, the V gene TRBV5-1; 8 nucleotides line up with TRBD2. This CDR3 has 20 residues. Germline CDR1 reads SGHRS; CDR2 reads YFSETQ. J was trimmed by 0 bases and V by 0 bases; bases with no gene match: 13. The CDR3: CASSLAQTSGPTANTGELFF. CDR3 coding DNA: TGCGCCAGCAGCTTGGCCCAAACTAGCGGCCCGACGGCGAACACCGGGGAGCTGTTTTTT.